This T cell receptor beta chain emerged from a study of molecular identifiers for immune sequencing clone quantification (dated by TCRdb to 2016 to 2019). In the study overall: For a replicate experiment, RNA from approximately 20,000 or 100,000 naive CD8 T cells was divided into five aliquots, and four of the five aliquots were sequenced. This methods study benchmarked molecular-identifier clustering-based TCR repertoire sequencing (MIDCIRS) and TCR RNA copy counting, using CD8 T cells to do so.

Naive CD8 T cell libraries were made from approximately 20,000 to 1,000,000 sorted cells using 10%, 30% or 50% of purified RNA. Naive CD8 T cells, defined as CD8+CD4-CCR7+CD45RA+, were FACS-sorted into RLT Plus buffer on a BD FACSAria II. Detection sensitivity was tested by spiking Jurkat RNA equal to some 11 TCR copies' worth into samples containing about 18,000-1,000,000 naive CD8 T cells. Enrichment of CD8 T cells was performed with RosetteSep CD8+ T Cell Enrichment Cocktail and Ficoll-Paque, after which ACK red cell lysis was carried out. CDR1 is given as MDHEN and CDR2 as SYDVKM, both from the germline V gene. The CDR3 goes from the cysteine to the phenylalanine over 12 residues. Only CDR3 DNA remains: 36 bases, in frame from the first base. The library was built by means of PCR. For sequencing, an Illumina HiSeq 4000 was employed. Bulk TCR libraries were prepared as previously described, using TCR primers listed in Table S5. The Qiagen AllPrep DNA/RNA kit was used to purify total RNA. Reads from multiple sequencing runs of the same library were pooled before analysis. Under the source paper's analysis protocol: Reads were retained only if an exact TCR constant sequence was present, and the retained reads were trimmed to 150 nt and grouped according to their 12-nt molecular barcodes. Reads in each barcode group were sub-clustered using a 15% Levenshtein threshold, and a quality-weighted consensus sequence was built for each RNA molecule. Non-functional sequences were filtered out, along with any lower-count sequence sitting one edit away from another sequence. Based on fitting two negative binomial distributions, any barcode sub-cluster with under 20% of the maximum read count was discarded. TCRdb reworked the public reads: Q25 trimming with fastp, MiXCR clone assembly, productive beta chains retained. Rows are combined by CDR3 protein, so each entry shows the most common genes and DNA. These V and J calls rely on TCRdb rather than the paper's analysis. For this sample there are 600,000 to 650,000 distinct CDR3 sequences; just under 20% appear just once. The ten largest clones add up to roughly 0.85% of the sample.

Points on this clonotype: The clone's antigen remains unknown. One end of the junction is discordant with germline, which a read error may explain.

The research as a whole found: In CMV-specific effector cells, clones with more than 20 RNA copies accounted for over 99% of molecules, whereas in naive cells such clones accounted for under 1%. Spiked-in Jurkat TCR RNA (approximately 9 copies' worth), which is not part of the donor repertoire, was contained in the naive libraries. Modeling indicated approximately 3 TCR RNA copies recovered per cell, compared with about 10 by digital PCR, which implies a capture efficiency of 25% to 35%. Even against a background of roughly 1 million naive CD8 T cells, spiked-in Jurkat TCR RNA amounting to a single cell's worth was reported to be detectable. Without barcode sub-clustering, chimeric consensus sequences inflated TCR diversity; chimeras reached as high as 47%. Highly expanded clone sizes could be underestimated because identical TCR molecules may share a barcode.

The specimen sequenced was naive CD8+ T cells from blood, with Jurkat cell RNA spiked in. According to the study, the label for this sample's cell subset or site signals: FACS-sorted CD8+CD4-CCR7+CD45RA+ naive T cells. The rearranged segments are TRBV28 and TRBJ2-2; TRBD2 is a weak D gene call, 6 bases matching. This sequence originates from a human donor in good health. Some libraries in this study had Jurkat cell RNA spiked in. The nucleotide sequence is TGTGCCAGCAGTTTATTCGCCGGGGGGCTGTTTTTT. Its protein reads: CASSLFAGGLFF.